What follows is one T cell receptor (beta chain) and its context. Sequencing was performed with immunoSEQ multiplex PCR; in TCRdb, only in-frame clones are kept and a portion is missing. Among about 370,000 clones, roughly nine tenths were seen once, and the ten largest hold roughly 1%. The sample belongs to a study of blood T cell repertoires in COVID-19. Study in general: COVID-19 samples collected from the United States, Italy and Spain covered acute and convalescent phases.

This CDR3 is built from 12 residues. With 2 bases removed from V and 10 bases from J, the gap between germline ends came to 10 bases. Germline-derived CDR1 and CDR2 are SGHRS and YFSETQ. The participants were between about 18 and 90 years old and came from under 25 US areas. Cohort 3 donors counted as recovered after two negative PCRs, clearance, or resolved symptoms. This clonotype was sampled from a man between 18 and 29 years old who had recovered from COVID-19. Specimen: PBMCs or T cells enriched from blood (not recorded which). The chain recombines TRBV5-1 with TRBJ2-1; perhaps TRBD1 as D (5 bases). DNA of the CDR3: TGCGCCAGCAGCTTAGTAGGACAAGAGCAGTTCTTC. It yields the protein CASSLVGQEQFF.